This TCR beta chain appears in the sequencing data of a study of T cell repertoires in cytomegalovirus infection (dated by TCRdb to the late 2010s). Regarding the research as a whole: The HLA type of each donor mattered for the analysis, because public TCR beta signatures pointed to carriage of CMV infection along with the matching HLA type. What the research found in general, with its limitations: In the ex vivo response, HLA-C-restricted CMV-specific TCR beta clonotypes were dominant, and in two of eight donors the single most frequent clonotype came from this HLA-C-restricted group. In both this cohort and an independent approximately 350-donor cohort, the cumulative frequency of public TCR beta family members distinguished carriers of CMV infection plus the relevant HLA type.

Sequencing used an Illumina HiSeq 1500. Using fastp trimming at Q25 and MiXCR clonotype assembly, TCRdb reanalyzed the public sequencing data and kept in-frame beta chains. Entries are consolidated by CDR3 protein sequence, retaining the most common genes and DNA. Across this sample there are about 740,000 distinct CDR3 sequences, with 35% to 45% seen only once. The top ten hold 2.8% of the sample. This clonotype occurred a few times. What antigen it recognizes has not been identified. No base quality information exists; no much larger clone differs at one position. Including cysteine and phenylalanine, the CDR3 has 15 amino acids. Only CDR3 DNA is held: 45 bases, read in frame from base 1. Sequences MDHEN (CDR1) and SYDVKM (CDR2) are obtained from the germline V gene. V ends up 8 bases short and J 0 bases short, with an unmatched junction base count of 8.

The sequence was collected from a human donor in good health (CMV status not recorded). Some clones in this sample may be carry-over from other donors' samples. This sequence uses TRBV28 and TRBJ1-1; 8 junctional bases match TRBD1. Sequenced sample: PBMCs. The nucleotides are TGTGCCAGCGCGACAGGGGCCAGTCTGAACACTGAAGCTTTCTTT. Translated, it gives CASATGASLNTEAFF.